These T cell receptor beta chains were read from a single sample in a study of T cells in Graves' hyperthyroidism and ophthalmopathy. TCRdb itself ran the multiplex PCR reads through MiXCR, one entry per CDR3 protein. Of about 300,000 distinct CDR3 sequences in the sample, less than 30% were seen once. Sequencing was carried out using blood. These TCRs come from a man aged 35 to 55 with Graves' hyperthyroidism that later progressed to Graves' ophthalmopathy. Each CDR3 is given with its conserved first and last residue. The order of the fields is CDR3 protein, J gene, clone size, CDR3 length, V gene. Size is stated for part of the rows, as once, few or many counts, or as a class when the clone is expanded.

CDR3: CAWSEGRERETQYF
J: TRBJ2-5
size: .
length: 14
V: TRBV30

CDR3: CAISEDAGTDSPLHF
J: TRBJ1-6
size: few
length: 15
V: TRBV10-3

CDR3: CASKPSGNTGELFF
J: TRBJ2-2
size: .
length: 14
V: TRBV12-3/TRBV12-4

CDR3: CASSPREGGTEAFF
J: TRBJ1-1
size: .
length: 14
V: TRBV4-1

CDR3: CASRGGPLETQYF
J: TRBJ2-5
size: few
length: 13
V: TRBV12-3/TRBV12-4

CDR3: CATRAWDAEQYF
J: TRBJ2-7
size: many
length: 12
V: TRBV10-2

CDR3: CASSALGRGTGELFF
J: TRBJ2-2
size: many
length: 15
V: TRBV9

CDR3: CASSSPASSGGGYEQYF
J: TRBJ2-7
size: once
length: 17
V: TRBV6-5

CDR3: CSVAPGQETQYF
J: TRBJ2-5
size: many
length: 12
V: TRBV29-1

CDR3: CASSFGQSTEAFF
J: TRBJ1-1
size: .
length: 13
V: TRBV12-3/TRBV12-4

CDR3: CASSIDPGTGQGSYEQYF
J: TRBJ2-7
size: .
length: 18
V: TRBV19

CDR3: CANSRPQGTWVAFF
J: TRBJ1-1
size: few
length: 14
V: TRBV6-1

CDR3: CASSADSWELFF
J: TRBJ2-2
size: .
length: 12
V: TRBV9

CDR3: CASSSSGRFKNIQYF
J: TRBJ2-4
size: .
length: 15
V: TRBV7-2

CDR3: CAWSKRHEQYF
J: TRBJ2-7
size: .
length: 11
V: TRBV30

CDR3: CASSLGLDGEQYF
J: TRBJ2-7
size: many
length: 13
V: TRBV7-2

CDR3: CSARFGEQYF
J: TRBJ2-7
size: .
length: 10
V: TRBV20-1

CDR3: CASSQNDWEIAGANTGELFF
J: TRBJ2-2
size: .
length: 20
V: TRBV14

CDR3: CASSLAEGIYGYTF
J: TRBJ1-2
size: many
length: 14
V: TRBV5-1

CDR3: CASSLMTQETQYF
J: TRBJ2-5
size: many
length: 13
V: TRBV28

CDR3: CASSSRTGTTYEQYF
J: TRBJ2-7
size: .
length: 15
V: TRBV28

CDR3: CASSQAGTSGYEQYF
J: TRBJ2-7
size: .
length: 15
V: TRBV11-2

CDR3: CASSLRGTNQPQHF
J: TRBJ1-5
size: many
length: 14
V: TRBV5-1

CDR3: CASSIVGESSGANVLTF
J: TRBJ2-6
size: many
length: 17
V: TRBV19

CDR3: CASSESGVQPQHF
J: TRBJ1-5
size: many
length: 13
V: TRBV10-1

CDR3: CASSLSGEPYEQYF
J: TRBJ2-7
size: many
length: 14
V: TRBV7-8

CDR3: CASSTRGSGNTIYF
J: TRBJ1-3
size: many
length: 14
V: TRBV19

CDR3: CASSSLTSHTSEQYF
J: TRBJ2-7
size: many
length: 15
V: TRBV28

CDR3: CASRPLDSGSNEKLFF
J: TRBJ1-4
size: .
length: 16
V: TRBV27

CDR3: CASSFRQTHTGELFF
J: TRBJ2-2
size: few
length: 15
V: TRBV7-2

CDR3: CASIGGEAFF
J: TRBJ1-1
size: many
length: 10
V: TRBV7-9

CDR3: CASSVRAGISDYEQYF
J: TRBJ2-7
size: many
length: 16
V: TRBV9

CDR3: CATSDLQGEETQYF
J: TRBJ2-5
size: .
length: 14
V: TRBV24-1

CDR3: CASSLQIETEAFF
J: TRBJ1-1
size: .
length: 13
V: TRBV12-3/TRBV12-4

CDR3: CASSFGGQNYEQYF
J: TRBJ2-7
size: many
length: 14
V: TRBV28

CDR3: CASSSLAGVLPETQYF
J: TRBJ2-5
size: many
length: 16
V: TRBV27

CDR3: CAWKGGARNSRYTEAFF
J: TRBJ1-1
size: many
length: 17
V: TRBV30

CDR3: CASSYNREQYF
J: TRBJ2-7
size: many
length: 11
V: TRBV6-2/TRBV6-3

CDR3: CATSKLAGGPEETQYF
J: TRBJ2-5
size: .
length: 16
V: TRBV15

CDR3: CASSPENRENIQYF
J: TRBJ2-4
size: .
length: 14
V: TRBV5-1

CDR3: CASSTGYVAFF
J: TRBJ1-1
size: many
length: 11
V: TRBV6-5

CDR3: CASSLSQGANYGYTF
J: TRBJ1-2
size: .
length: 15
V: TRBV12-3/TRBV12-4

CDR3: CSARAGRSGETQYF
J: TRBJ2-5
size: many
length: 14
V: TRBV20-1

CDR3: CASSTRTGSDYGYTF
J: TRBJ1-2
size: few
length: 15
V: TRBV27

CDR3: CASSYGRLLEKETQYF
J: TRBJ2-5
size: many
length: 16
V: TRBV11-3